The entry below gives a single T cell receptor beta chain sequence along with its context. Many counts were recorded for this clonotype. It has no known antigen specificity. Nothing much larger sits one base from this clone, and base qualities are not available. The sequencer listed for this sample is Illumina NovaSeq 6000. TCR cDNA was synthesized by 5'RACE template switching, which introduced a universal primer site and unique molecular identifiers. Priming of cDNA synthesis was performed from both the TCR alpha and TCR beta constant segments. Libraries were amplified in two PCR steps, with sample barcodes and sequencing adapters added in the second step. Sequencing of the libraries was done on either Illumina HiSeq 2500 (2x100 bp) or NovaSeq (2x150 bp). In the original analysis: Demultiplexing of reads and collapsing into UMI consensus sequences were performed with MIGEC, and V(D)J alignment was carried out with MiXCR. Using edgeR on replicate PBMC samples, clonotypes were called vaccine-responding if FDR was below 0.01 and the log2 fold change was above 5 up to day 15. Each bulk clonotype received a CD4 or CD8 identity based on whether the sequenced CD4 or CD8 repertoire contained that clonotype at higher abundance. The public sequencing data were trimmed at Q25 with fastp and processed into clonotypes with MiXCR by TCRdb, which kept only in-frame beta chains. Each CDR3 protein gets just one entry, which takes the most common genes and DNA from the rows behind it. The V and J calls, along with clone size, are taken from TCRdb and not from the paper's own processing. The sample contains some 320,000 distinct CDR3 sequences, about 4.5% of them found a single time. Roughly a fifth of the sample goes to the ten largest clones.

The sample originates from a study of T cells after yellow fever vaccination (dated 2019 in TCRdb). Concerning the study at large: The SMART-Seq v4 Ultra Low Input RNA kit was used to prepare libraries from fractions with low cell numbers. Blood samples were taken at several timepoints before and after primary and secondary immunization, and bulk PBMC replicates and cell subsets were isolated. To follow T-cell clones before and after both primary and booster YFV17D yellow fever vaccination, bulk TCR alpha and beta repertoires underwent longitudinal sequencing. Two healthy male donors made up the cohort, one aged 18 to 30 years and the other aged 30 to 40 years.

The sample's treatment or condition label, decoded: live attenuated yellow fever vaccine strain. At each blood-draw timepoint, two biological replicates of bulk PBMCs were collected. PBMCs were isolated from peripheral blood using a standard Ficoll-Paque protocol. RNA was extracted with TriZol from bulk PBMCs, CD4 and CD8 fractions, and dextramer-positive and dextramer-negative fractions. What the work shows at the level of the full study, not this receptor alone: Because the study included only a couple of donors, the extent to which the findings can be generalized is limited. Computational filtering was required because FACS-sorted repertoires could contain abundant contaminating clonotypes from the bulk population. A small share of clonotypes was detected in both CD4 and CD8 compartments, with the overlap likely arising from convergent recombination. After the booster, most clones that had expanded after primary vaccination were detected again (about 97% of CD4 and over 75% of CD8), suggesting broad maintenance of memory. Compared with the primary T-cell response, the secondary T-cell response was weaker but faster, peaking on day 5 rather than day 15.

The CDR3 covers 14 residues, taking in both the cysteine and the phenylalanine. The DNA shown is the 42-base CDR3, in frame from base 1. The junction shows trimming of 2 bases on V and 14 bases on J, and the gene matches do not reach 12 bases of it. CDR1 SGDLS and CDR2 YYNGEE are derived from the germline V gene. The specimen was PBMCs, collected 15 days after the yellow fever booster vaccination. This sequence uses TRBV9 and TRBJ1-4; 7 bases in the junction line up with TRBD1. The clonotype originates from a man younger than 35 who received the YFV17D yellow fever vaccine. The DNA reads TGTGCCAGCAGCGTGGGGCCGGGGAGACAGGGTCTGTTTTTT. The encoded protein is CASSVGPGRQGLFF.